These 12 T cell receptor beta chains originate from one sample sequenced in a study of shared clonotypes between healthy human individuals (TCRdb year 2020). The library came from the immunoSEQ multiplex PCR assay. Not all clones reach the TCRdb copy of this immuneACCESS table, which keeps in-frame sequences only. Checked studies attribute under half of the gap to unresolved V genes and leave the rest unexplained. The sample table holds some 2,000,000 clones, of which 90% to 95% were seen once. Together, the top ten hold 0.1% to 0.15% of the sample. The sequencing sample was made of naive CD4+ T cells sorted from blood. Explained via the paper, the cell subset or site label denotes: CD45RA+ positively selected. These TCRs come from a young man in good health.

V and J are TRBV9 and TRBJ1-1; unclear D gene. The CDR3 sequence is 16 residues long. Trimming removed 3 bases from V and 0 bases from J, with 15 bases in between. Germline V gives CDR1 SGDLS, CDR2 YYNGEE. DNA of the CDR3: TGTGCCAGCAGCGCGGAGCCGGACCTCATGAACACTGAAGCTTTCTTT. It specifies CASSAEPDLMNTEAFF.

V is TRBV29-1 and J is TRBJ1-2, with D uncertain. Germline V gene lookup returns CDR1 SQVTM and CDR2 ANQGSEA. Trimming took 5 bases from V and 4 from J, leaving 14 bases between them. This CDR3 region has 13 residues. CDR3 amino acids: CSVNEDRVYGYTF. CDR3 nucleotides: TGCAGCGTTAACGAGGATCGCGTCTATGGCTACACCTTC.

This chain connects TRBV27 to TRBJ2-2; 7 bases map to TRBD1. CDR3 length: 14 amino acids. V lost 6 bases, J lost 7 bases, and 8 bases stayed unmatched. The V gene's germline CDR1 is MNHEY and CDR2 SMNVEV (reference sequence). CDR3 amino acids: CASSPGTAGGELFF. The CDR3 region has the DNA TGTGCCAGCAGCCCCGGGACAGCCGGCGGGGAGCTGTTTTTT.

CDR3: CASQGFSSYEQYF. In DNA, the CDR3 is TGTGCCAGCCAGGGCTTTAGTTCCTACGAGCAGTACTTC. The chain links TRBV7-6 to TRBJ2-7; TRBD1 is a possible D gene (5 bases). Germline loops: CDR1 SGHVS, CDR2 FNYEAQ. The CDR3 length is 13 residues. The V gene lost 8 bases and the J gene lost 1 base, with 12 bases spanning the gap.

The chain employs TRBV5-8 and TRBJ1-2; no firm D call. Trimming left V 3 bases short and J 8 bases short, with 8 bases between. From germline, CDR1 is SGHTS and CDR2 YDEGEE. The CDR3 extends over 11 amino acids. CDR3 DNA sequence: TGTGCCAGCAGCTGGGCGGGGGGCTACACCTTC. Translating it yields CASSWAGGYTF.

Details on this clone: Additional DNA sequences in this sample encode the identical CDR3. J is TRBJ1-2 and V is TRBV28; D call uncertain. The CDR3 length is 12 residues. The V and J ends lost 8 bases and 0 bases respectively, with 7 bases between them. Germline-derived CDR1 and CDR2 are MDHEN and SYDVKM. The DNA for the CDR3 is TGTGCCAGCTCCTGGGCTAACTATGGCTACACCTTC. Translation gives CASSWANYGYTF.

This sequence joins TRBV6-6 and TRBJ2-6, with TRBD2 matching over 7 bases. Trimming at V came to 6 bases and at J to 1 base, leaving 3 bases not matched to a gene. This CDR3 comprises 15 residues. Germline CDR1 and CDR2: MNHNY and SVGAGI (reference sequence). In nucleotides, the CDR3 is TGTGCCAGCAGAACGGGGGGATCTGGGGCCAACGTCCTGACTTTC. This gives the protein CASRTGGSGANVLTF.

This chain joins TRBV4-1 and TRBJ1-5; D unclear. The CDR3 sequence is 16 residues long. Trimming took off 4 bases at V and 5 bases at J, with 18 bases between the two ends. From germline, CDR1 is MGHRA and CDR2 YSYEKL. CDR3 in DNA: TGCGCCAGCAGCCCCACACGAGGTGGAGGCGATCAGCCCCAGCATTTT. Its translation: CASSPTRGGGDQPQHF.

This rearrangement joins TRBV5-1 to TRBJ1-3; unclear D gene. The CDR3 length is 16 residues. V was cut by 4 bases and J by 0 bases, with 14 bases left in between. The germline V gene has CDR1 SGHRS and CDR2 YFSETQ. The CDR3 sequence is CASSVVGLDSGNTIYF. The CDR3, as DNA: TGCGCCAGCAGCGTCGTCGGACTCGACTCTGGAAACACCATATATTTT.

The chain employs TRBV29-1 and TRBJ2-2; D is uncertain. The CDR3 spans 16 residues. Trimming stripped 0 bases from V and 4 bases from J, with 15 bases between. Per the germline V gene, CDR1 is SQVTM and CDR2 is ANQGSEA. CDR3 loop: CSVEDSSYARTGELFF. The CDR3 coding sequence is TGCAGCGTTGAAGATAGCAGCTATGCTCGCACCGGGGAGCTGTTTTTT.

This sequence joins TRBV10-1 and TRBJ1-5; D perhaps matches TRBD1 (5 bases). The V gene's germline CDR1 is WNHNN and CDR2 SYGVQD (reference sequence). V lost 11 bases to trimming and J lost 0 bases, with 17 bases between them. The CDR3 has 15 amino acids. CDR3 in amino acids: CAWGLALNSNQPQHF. CDR3 DNA: TGCGCCTGGGGCCTGGCACTTAATAGCAATCAGCCCCAGCATTTT.

This chain joins TRBV9 and TRBJ2-1, with TRBD2 identical over 8 bases. V dropped 1 base and J dropped 4; count of bases not matched to a gene: 4. Germline V gene lookup returns CDR1 SGDLS and CDR2 YYNGEE. The CDR3 length is 15 residues. The CDR3 sequence is CASSVRAGVYNEQFF. DNA of the CDR3: TGTGCCAGCAGCGTACGAGCGGGAGTGTACAATGAGCAGTTCTTC.